These 31 T cell receptor beta chains came from one sample sequenced in a study of blood T cell repertoires in COVID-19. Produced via immunoSEQ multiplex PCR; TCRdb's table is partial and in-frame only. In the table there are 200,000 to 250,000 clones, 75% to 85% of which are singletons. Sequenced sample: peripheral blood. The receptors stem from a man aged 45-65 years with active or convalescent COVID-19.

This clone was detected only once. The chain combines TRBV7-2 with TRBJ2-2; D is perhaps TRBD2 (5 bases). The CDR3 is made up of 14 amino acids. V lost 1 base, J lost 2 bases, and 5 bases lay in between. Germline V gene data show CDR1 as SGHTA and CDR2 as FQGNSA. Written as DNA, the CDR3 is TGTGCCAGCAGCTTAGGGACTAACACCGGGGAGCTGTTTTTT. Translating it yields CASSLGTNTGELFF. The full variable domain, completed using reference TRBV7-2 and TRBJ2-2, is GAGVSQSPSNKVTEKGKDVELRCDPISGHTALYWYRQSLGQGLEFLIYFQGNSAPDKSGLPSDRFSAERTGGSVSTLTIQRTQQEDSAVYLCASSLGTNTGELFFGEGSRLTVL.

The rearrangement uses TRBV7-3 and TRBJ2-5, with D unclear. CDR3 length equals 13 residues. Per the germline V gene, CDR1 is SGHTA and CDR2 is FQGTGA. V was trimmed by 2 bases and J by 5 bases, leaving 9 bases between them. The CDR3 is CASSLRAAETQYF. CDR3 bases: TGTGCCAGCAGCTTACGAGCCGCGGAGACCCAGTACTTC.

The table lists this clone with a few counts. The rearrangement uses TRBV6-1 and TRBJ2-7; D gene unclear. Per the germline V gene, CDR1 is MNHNS and CDR2 is SASEGT. V dropped 1 base and J dropped 5 bases, with 12 bases sitting between them. CDR3 length equals 14 residues. The CDR3 protein is CASSEDGAYHEQYV. CDR3 nucleotide sequence: TGTGCCAGCAGTGAAGACGGAGCGTACCACGAGCAGTACGTC.

V gene TRBV7-9 combines with J gene TRBJ2-7, with D possibly matching TRBD1 (6 bases). Germline CDR1 and CDR2: SEHNR and FQNEAQ (reference sequence). V shed 1 base and J shed 0 bases, with 13 bases lying between them. The CDR3 sequence is 16 residues long. CDR3 region: CASSLGIGQRSYEQYF. CDR3 sequence (DNA): TGTGCCAGCAGCTTAGGTATCGGACAGCGCTCCTACGAGCAGTACTTC.

The chain links TRBV27 to TRBJ2-1; TRBD2 might be the D (6 bases). Germline V gives CDR1 MNHEY, CDR2 SMNVEV (reference sequence). Trimming pared 3 bases from V and 7 bases from J, leaving 10 bases between. This CDR3 has 13 residues. The CDR3 DNA follows: TGTGCCAGCAGTTTCGGGGGAAGGAATGAGCAGTTCTTC. The encoded protein is CASSFGGRNEQFF.

About this clone: Other DNA sequences in the same sample also yield this CDR3. This chain links TRBV9 with TRBJ1-6, with 9 bases that match TRBD1. J lost 2 bases, V lost 2 bases, and 2 bases had no gene match. The CDR3 has 16 amino acids. Germline values: CDR1 SGDLS, CDR2 YYNGEE. As DNA, the CDR3 is TGTGCCAGCAGCGTCGGGACAGGGCCCTATAATTCACCCCTCCACTTT. As protein: CASSVGTGPYNSPLHF. The full variable domain, completed using reference TRBV9 and TRBJ1-6, is DSGVTQTPKHLITATGQRVTLRCSPRSGDLSVYWYQQSLDQGLQFLIQYYNGEERAKGNILERFSAQQFPDLHSELNLSSLELGDSALYFCASSVGTGPYNSPLHFGNGTRLTVT.

The V and J genes are TRBV12-3 or TRBV12-4 and TRBJ2-3; D is uncertain. This CDR3 contains 12 residues. V lost 4 bases to trimming and J lost 1 base, with 3 bases between them. The CDR3 bases are TGTGCCAGCAGTTCTGGCACAGATACGCAGTATTTT. This codes for CASSSGTDTQYF.

This rearrangement joins TRBV6-5 to TRBJ1-2, with 10 bases aligning to TRBD1. The CDR3 covers 16 residues. Germline V gene sequence: CDR1 MNHEY, CDR2 SVGAGI. The V segment lost 3 bases and the J segment 3 bases; nucleotides outside the gene matches: 7. The CDR3 protein is CASSYKRTGGDYGYTF. Here the CDR3 DNA reads TGTGCCAGCAGTTATAAGAGGACAGGGGGGGACTATGGCTACACCTTC.

The genes are TRBV5-5 and TRBJ2-5, with 9 nucleotides matching TRBD2. Unmatched junction bases numbered 10, after V lost 2 bases and J lost 5 bases. The CDR3 runs 16 residues. Germline CDR1 SGHKS, CDR2 YYEKEE (reference sequence). The CDR3 sequence is CASSFGAAGGRETQYF. CDR3 nucleotide sequence: TGTGCCAGCAGCTTTGGGGCAGCGGGAGGCCGGGAGACCCAGTACTTC.

About this clone: Other DNA variants within this sample encode the same CDR3. The chain links TRBV9 to TRBJ2-5, with 9 nucleotides matching TRBD2. Germline V gene lookup returns CDR1 SGDLS and CDR2 YYNGEE. The V segment lost 0 bases and the J segment 1 base; nucleotides outside the gene matches: 4. The CDR3 runs to 16 residues. The CDR3 protein is CASSVGNSGGQETQYF. DNA of the CDR3: TGTGCCAGCAGCGTAGGGAATAGCGGGGGCCAAGAGACCCAGTACTTC.

The V call is TRBV5-1, the J call TRBJ2-1; the D gene is possibly TRBD2 (5 bases). Germline CDR1 SGHRS, CDR2 YFSETQ. The CDR3 sequence is 13 residues long. V lost 4 bases and J lost 9, with 14 bases in between. The CDR3 loop is CASSEDPEGEQFF. CDR3 bases: TGCGCCAGCAGCGAGGACCCCGAGGGTGAGCAGTTCTTC.

The CDR3 region is CASKRIGPYEQYF. The CDR3 region has the DNA TGTGCCAGCAAGCGCATAGGCCCCTACGAGCAGTACTTC. The chain couples TRBV2 to TRBJ2-7; no reliable D call. This CDR3 has 13 amino acids. V lost 7 bases and J lost 2, with 12 bases in between. CDR1 and CDR2 (germline): SNHLY, FYNNEI.

The rearrangement links TRBV28 to TRBJ1-1; 7 bases are a match to TRBD1. The ends lost 2 bases at V and 0 bases at J; junction bases unmatched: 6. This CDR3 comprises 16 residues. CDR1 is MDHEN and CDR2 is SYDVKM in the germline V gene. CDR3 amino acids: CASSLGIRGLNTEAFF. CDR3 DNA sequence: TGTGCCAGCAGTTTAGGGATAAGGGGGCTGAACACTGAAGCTTTCTTT.

The chain is built from TRBV5-1 and TRBJ1-2, with 7 bases aligning to TRBD1. Germline loops: CDR1 SGHRS, CDR2 YFSETQ. CDR3 length: 14 amino acids. V lost 3 bases and J lost 6; bases outside the gene matches: 8. The CDR3 here is CASSSETGINGYTF. DNA of the CDR3: TGCGCCAGCAGCTCTGAGACAGGGATCAATGGCTACACCTTC.

This sequence joins TRBV1 and TRBJ2-7; the DNA was not used to check the table's D call, TRBD2. TRBV1 is a documented pseudogene. The CDR3 contains 14 residues. CDR3 nucleotides: TGCACCCTCCGCAGAGGCGGGAGGAACTACGAGCAGTACTTC. This translates into CTLRRGGRNYEQYF.

Only a few counts were recorded for this clone. The chain links TRBV7-8 to TRBJ2-7, with D perhaps matching TRBD1 (6 bases). Germline V gene data show CDR1 as SGHVS and CDR2 as FQNEAQ. The CDR3 is made up of 13 amino acids. Between the trimmed V and J ends, which lost 5 bases and 2 bases, there was a span of 10 bases. The CDR3 nucleotides read TGTGCCAGCAGCCCAGGGGAGCCCTACGAGCAGTACTTC. It codes for CASSPGEPYEQYF. Looking up the rest from reference TRBV7-8 and TRBJ2-7 gives the full variable domain: GAGVSQSPRYKVAKRGQDVALRCDPISGHVSLFWYQQALGQGPEFLTYFQNEAQLDKSGLPSDRFFAERPEGSVSTLKIQRTQQEDSAVYLCASSPGEPYEQYFGPGTRLTVT.

This chain links TRBV5-1 with TRBJ2-4; D ambiguous. The V and J ends lost 2 bases and 7 bases respectively, with 10 bases between them. CDR1 is SGHRS, CDR2 YFSETQ, per germline. The CDR3 totals 13 residues. The CDR3 DNA follows: TGCGCCAGCAGCTTCGACTCGCCCAACATTCAGTACTTC. It codes for CASSFDSPNIQYF.

The chain couples TRBV4-3 to TRBJ1-1, with D tentatively TRBD1 (6 bases). Germline CDR1 and CDR2: LGHNA and YSLEER. CDR3 length: 13 residues. The V end was cut by 4 bases, the J end by 8 bases, with 14 bases between. The CDR3 loop is CASSREAGTEAFF. CDR3 nucleotide sequence: TGCGCCAGCAGCCGAGAGGCTGGGACAGAAGCTTTCTTT.

This clone has just one count. The chain combines TRBV27 with TRBJ1-5, with D perhaps matching TRBD1 (5 bases). The CDR3 loop spans 13 amino acids. Germline CDR1 and CDR2: MNHEY and SMNVEV (reference sequence). V lost 5 bases, J lost 4 bases, and 9 bases lay in between. The CDR3 DNA sequence: TGTGCCAGCAGTCCCGACAGAAATCAGCCCCAGCATTTT. Encoded protein: CASSPDRNQPQHF.

The V gene is TRBV10-3, the J gene TRBJ2-1, with 8 bases aligning to TRBD2. The CDR3 has 16 amino acids. The trim removed 5 bases at V and 10 bases at J, leaving 16 bases unmatched. Germline V gene sequence: CDR1 ENHRY, CDR2 SYGVKD. The CDR3 sequence: CAISPGTRPLGGEQFF. DNA for the CDR3: TGTGCCATCAGTCCCGGGACTAGACCTCTAGGTGGGGAGCAGTTCTTC.

Worth noting for this clone: The identical CDR3 is also encoded by other nucleotide sequences in the sample. This chain joins TRBV28 and TRBJ2-7, with D tentatively TRBD1 (6 bases). The ends were cut back, 2 bases at V and 4 bases at J, with 6 bases in the middle. CDR1 is MDHEN, CDR2 SYDVKM, per germline. CDR3 length: 12 amino acids. This chain's CDR3 is CASSLRGYEQYV. Written as DNA, the CDR3 is TGTGCCAGCAGTTTAAGGGGGTACGAGCAGTACGTC.

The chain's CDR3 is CASSLGTEETQYF. The CDR3 DNA is TGCGCCAGCAGCCTGGGGACAGAAGAGACCCAGTACTTC. The chain couples TRBV5-1 to TRBJ2-5; 7 nucleotides align to TRBD1. Per germline, CDR1 SGHRS and CDR2 YFSETQ. V trimming: 4 bases; J trimming: 3 bases; junction bases outside the gene matches: 3. The CDR3 extends over 13 amino acids.

The CDR3 DNA reads as TGTGCCAGCAGTTTGATCACCCCGGCCTACAATGAGCAGTTCTTC. Protein sequence: CASSLITPAYNEQFF. The chain employs TRBV27 and TRBJ2-1; no reliable D call. There are 15 residues in the CDR3. V was pared by 3 bases and J by 2 bases, with 11 bases between. Germline V gene data show CDR1 as MNHEY and CDR2 as SMNVEV (reference sequence).

The chain employs TRBV9 and TRBJ2-3; D is perhaps TRBD2 (6 bases). This CDR3 is 15 amino acids long. V was clipped by 0 bases and J by 0 bases, with 8 bases between them. CDR1 and CDR2 (germline): SGDLS, YYNGEE. The CDR3 DNA reads as TGTGCCAGCAGCGTAGGCGGGGCTAGCACAGATACGCAGTATTTT. It encodes CASSVGGASTDTQYF.

The chain has TRBV5-8 and TRBJ2-2; tentative D call: TRBD1 (5 bases). CDR1 SGHTS and CDR2 YDEGEE come from the germline V gene. The CDR3 runs 15 residues. V lost 4 bases and J lost 1, with 11 bases in between. The CDR3, as DNA: TGTGCCAGCAGCCAAGCTGACAGGAACACCGGGGAGCTGTTTTTT. Translated: CASSQADRNTGELFF.

The J gene is TRBJ2-2, the V gene TRBV28; a possible D gene is TRBD2 (7 bases). V gave up 5 bases and J gave up 4 bases, with 14 bases separating them. The CDR3 loop spans 15 amino acids. Germline CDR1 MDHEN, CDR2 SYDVKM. The CDR3, as DNA: TGTGCCAGCAGTAGCTACGGGGGGCTCACCGGGGAGCTGTTTTTT. The encoded protein is CASSSYGGLTGELFF.

This rearrangement joins TRBV24-1 to TRBJ1-6, with 7 bases aligning to TRBD1. Germline values: CDR1 KGHDR, CDR2 SFDVKD. This CDR3 region has 20 residues. V lost 0 bases to trimming and J lost 6 bases; unmatched junction nucleotides: 16. CDR3 sequence (DNA): TGTGCCACCAGTGATTTGAGGACAGGTCAGGGACCGGGGATTAATTCACCCCTCCACTTT. It translates to CATSDLRTGQGPGINSPLHF.

J is TRBJ1-5 and V is TRBV28; 10 bases map to TRBD1. Germline lookup yields CDR1 MDHEN and CDR2 SYDVKM. The length of the CDR3 is 15 residues. Unmatched junction bases numbered 9, after V lost 6 bases and J lost 7 bases. The CDR3 region has the DNA TGTGCCAGCAGCCCCCCGGGGACAGGGGAACAGCCCCAGCATTTT. This encodes CASSPPGTGEQPQHF.

The V gene is TRBV7-9, the J gene TRBJ2-5, with D tentatively TRBD1 (6 bases). Per the germline V gene, CDR1 is SEHNR and CDR2 is FQNEAQ (reference sequence). Trimming removed 6 bases from V and 3 bases from J, with 11 bases in between. The CDR3 is made up of 13 amino acids. The CDR3, as DNA: TGTGCCAGCAGTTTCGGGACAAAAGAGACCCAGTACTTC. Residues: CASSFGTKETQYF.

The chain couples TRBV3-1 (or the pseudogene TRBV3-2) to TRBJ2-3; 9 bases match TRBD2. The CDR3 is made up of 17 amino acids. Germline V gene sequence: CDR1 LGHDT, CDR2 YNNKEL (reference sequence). V trimming: 3 bases; J trimming: 3 bases; junction bases outside the gene matches: 10. CDR3 in DNA: TGTGCCAGCAGCCAGGACGGGCGGGGGGGCCGGACAGATACGCAGTATTTT. Translating it yields CASSQDGRGGRTDTQYF.

The chain couples TRBV7-2 to TRBJ2-4; maybe TRBD1 (6 bases). V was trimmed by 3 bases and J by 8 bases, leaving 11 bases between them. The CDR3 is 13 residues long. Germline CDR1 is SGHTA and CDR2 is FQGNSA. DNA of the CDR3: TGTGCCAGCAGCTTTTCTGAGGGGGACATTCAGTACTTC. Protein: CASSFSEGDIQYF.